This T cell receptor (beta chain) was observed in a study of siplizumab effects on memory and regulatory T cells. Study findings and constraints: Relative to controls at roughly 28%, mappable alloreactive CD4+ clones exhibited a mean Treg-derived proportion of approximately 68% with siplizumab. The study did not confirm that proliferating Tregs from siplizumab cultures were suppressive. Most proliferating CD4+ or CD8+ clones, roughly 75-96%, had no naive or memory assignment. Naive T cells appeared more diverse than memory cells and seemed to be major alloresponse contributors.

The CDR3 runs to 17 residues. Germline trimming cut 5 bases from V and 0 bases from J; bases unmatched to any gene: 10. The germline gives CDR1 LNHDA, CDR2 SQIVND (reference sequence). TCRdb keeps only in-frame clones here, not all; method: immunoSEQ multiplex PCR. Found here are 95,000 to 100,000 clones, over 90% of them singletons; the top ten hold around 12%. Worth noting for this clone: Its antigen is undetermined.

The TCR was taken from a human donor in good health. The J gene is TRBJ1-1, the V gene TRBV19; TRBD1 matches at 9 bases. Input material: non-Treg CD4+ T cells sorted from blood. The CDR3 reads CASSRTSTGGMNTEAFF. For the CDR3, the DNA is TGTGCCAGTAGTCGAACCTCGACAGGGGGGATGAACACTGAAGCTTTCTTT.